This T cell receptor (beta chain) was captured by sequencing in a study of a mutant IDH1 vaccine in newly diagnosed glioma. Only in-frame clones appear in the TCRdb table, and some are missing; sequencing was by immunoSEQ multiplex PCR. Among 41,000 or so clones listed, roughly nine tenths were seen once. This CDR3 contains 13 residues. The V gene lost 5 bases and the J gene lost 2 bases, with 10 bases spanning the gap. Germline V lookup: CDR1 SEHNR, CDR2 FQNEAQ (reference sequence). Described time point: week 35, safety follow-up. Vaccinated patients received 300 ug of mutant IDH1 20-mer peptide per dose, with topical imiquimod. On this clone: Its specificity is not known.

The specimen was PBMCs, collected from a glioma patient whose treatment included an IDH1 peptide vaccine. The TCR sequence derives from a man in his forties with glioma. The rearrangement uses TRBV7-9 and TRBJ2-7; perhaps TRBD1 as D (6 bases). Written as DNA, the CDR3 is TGTGCCAGCAGCCCAGGGGTTGCCTACGAGCAGTACGTC. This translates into CASSPGVAYEQYV.